The 18 T cell receptor beta chains listed next were all sequenced from one sample in a study of Graves' ophthalmopathy and Graves' hyperthyroidism. RNA transcripts were the template, and TCR beta CDR3 regions were amplified from them. The first round was an RT-PCR with HTBI primers, and the second round was a multiplex PCR. Via MiXCR, TCRdb re-called the multiplex PCR reads, giving one row per CDR3 protein. Here the sample spans about 370,000 distinct CDR3 sequences, roughly 17% being singletons. The sample comprised peripheral blood. These receptors came from an adult woman with stable Graves' hyperthyroidism.

This clonotype has at least ten counts. The genes are TRBV6-2 or TRBV6-3 and TRBJ1-1; 7 positions agree with TRBD1. The germline CDR1 and CDR2 sequences are MNHEY and SVGEGT. Germline trimming cut 5 bases from V and 7 bases from J; bases unmatched to any gene: 10. The CDR3 spans 14 residues. The CDR3 region has the DNA TGTGCCAGCAGTCAACCCCAGGGGGAGAATGAAGCTTTCTTT. Protein sequence: CASSQPQGENEAFF.

The sample holds one count of this clonotype. The chain combines TRBV6-5 with TRBJ1-3; possible D gene TRBD1, 5 bases. This CDR3 contains 14 residues. Germline lookup yields CDR1 MNHEY and CDR2 SVGAGI. The V end was cut by 2 bases, the J end by 1 base, with 6 bases between. The CDR3 spells CASSYGASGNTIYF. The CDR3 DNA reads as TGTGCCAGCAGTTACGGGGCATCTGGAAACACCATATATTTT.

This clonotype was seen at least ten times. The chain carries TRBV20-1 and TRBJ1-1; D may be TRBD1 (5 bases). V was shortened by 6 bases and J by 1 base, with 15 bases between the two germline ends. CDR3 length: 14 amino acids. Germline-derived CDR1 and CDR2 are DFQATT and SNEGSKA (reference sequence). CDR3 in amino acids: CSAPLNDRNTEAFF. Here the CDR3 DNA reads TGCAGTGCCCCATTGAACGACAGGAACACTGAAGCTTTCTTT.

In this sample, this clonotype turned up many times. Written as DNA, the CDR3 is TGTGCCAGTAGTACAGTGGACGGCAGAGGTTGGCCCCAGCATTTT. As protein: CASSTVDGRGWPQHF. The rearrangement links TRBV19 to TRBJ1-5; D call uncertain. V was cut by 4 bases and J by 9 bases, with 19 bases left in between. The length of the CDR3 is 15 residues. Germline-derived CDR1 and CDR2 are LNHDA and SQIVND (reference sequence). The entire variable domain, with the rest obtained from reference TRBV19 and TRBJ1-5, is as follows: DGGITQSPKYLFRKEGQNVTLSCEQNLNHDAMYWYRQDPGQGLRLIYYSQIVNDFQKGDIAEGYSVSREKKESFPLTVTSAQKNPTAFYLCASSTVDGRGWPQHFGDGTRLSIL.

V gene TRBV20-1 combines with J gene TRBJ1-3, with D hard to call. V was pared by 0 bases and J by 4 bases, with 4 bases between. This CDR3 has 12 residues. Germline assignment: CDR1 DFQATT and CDR2 SNEGSKA (reference sequence). The CDR3 is CSAREGGNTIYF. The CDR3 DNA reads as TGCAGTGCTAGAGAAGGGGGAAACACCATATATTTT.

This clonotype showed up just once. V usage is TRBV10-3 and J usage is TRBJ1-1; D is possibly TRBD1 (5 bases). Germline V gene data show CDR1 as ENHRY and CDR2 as SYGVKD. V lost 6 bases to trimming and J lost 1 base, with 15 bases between them. The CDR3 sequence is 15 residues long. The CDR3 loop reads CAIRTRDGKNTEAFF. CDR3 in DNA: TGTGCCATCAGGACCCGGGACGGGAAGAACACTGAAGCTTTCTTT.

This clonotype showed up many times. The chain recombines TRBV2 with TRBJ1-5; D is perhaps TRBD1 (5 bases). V lost 6 bases, J lost 1 base, and 13 bases lay in between. CDR3 length: 15 amino acids. The germline V gene has CDR1 SNHLY and CDR2 FYNNEI. The CDR3 loop reads CASSVRDGSNQPQHF. The CDR3 nucleotides are TGTGCCAGCAGCGTCCGGGACGGGAGCAATCAGCCCCAGCATTTT.

This clonotype was found many times. V is TRBV2 and J is TRBJ2-7; D is perhaps TRBD2 (5 bases). CDR1 SNHLY and CDR2 FYNNEI come from the germline V gene. The CDR3 sequence is 13 residues long. The ends were cut back, 6 bases at V and 12 bases at J, with 21 bases in the middle. The CDR3 bases are TGTGCCAGCAGGAATAGGCTAGCAGGTGCGGGGTACTTC. Its protein product is CASRNRLAGAGYF.

This clonotype occurred many times. This rearrangement joins TRBV24-1 to TRBJ2-1; 8 nucleotides agree with TRBD2. Per germline, CDR1 KGHDR and CDR2 SFDVKD. The CDR3 consists of 15 residues. J was trimmed by 7 bases and V by 7 bases; bases with no gene match: 11. Here the CDR3 DNA reads TGTGCCACCAGAGCGGGAGAGAGGGCGGGGAATGAGCAGTTCTTC. Residues: CATRAGERAGNEQFF.

There are many counts of this clonotype. The rearrangement joins TRBV7-8 to TRBJ2-7; 10 bases align to TRBD2. The CDR3 covers 15 residues. Germline lookup yields CDR1 SGHVS and CDR2 FQNEAQ. The J segment lost 4 bases and the V segment lost 6 bases, leaving 9 bases of the junction unmatched. Written as DNA, the CDR3 is TGTGCCAGCAGGGAGCGGGAGGGCCGAAGGTACGAGCAGTACTTC. It yields the protein CASREREGRRYEQYF.

This clonotype was seen at least ten times. CDR3 nucleotides: TGTGCCAGTAGTATAGCGGCAGTCGGAACTGAAGCTTTCTTT. It specifies CASSIAAVGTEAFF. V gene TRBV19 combines with J gene TRBJ1-1, with D unclear. Trimming pared 1 base from V and 5 bases from J, leaving 11 bases between. The CDR3 has 14 residues. Germline V gene sequence: CDR1 LNHDA, CDR2 SQIVND (reference sequence).

This clonotype showed up just a few times. The rearrangement joins TRBV12-3 or TRBV12-4 to TRBJ1-1; D gene ambiguous. Between the trimmed V and J ends, which lost 8 bases and 0 bases, there was a span of 22 bases. This CDR3 has 17 amino acids. The CDR3 bases are TGTGCCAGCGCCTGGTCGGAAGCCTTAGCCTTGAACACTGAAGCTTTCTTT. Translated, it gives CASAWSEALALNTEAFF.

Many counts were recorded for this clonotype. The V and J genes are TRBV20-1 and TRBJ1-2, with a possible D match to TRBD1 (5 bases). Between the trimmed V and J ends, which lost 5 bases and 0 bases, there was a span of 16 bases. This CDR3 has 15 residues. The germline V gene encodes CDR1 DFQATT and CDR2 SNEGSKA (reference sequence). CDR3 in amino acids: CSASESGLANYGYTF. The DNA of the CDR3 is TGCAGTGCTTCAGAGTCGGGGCTGGCTAACTATGGCTACACCTTC.

This clonotype has a count of ten or more. The chain is built from TRBV20-1 and TRBJ2-7; 14 bases match TRBD2. With 3 bases clipped from V and 7 bases from J, the junction kept 8 bases outside the gene matches. The CDR3 runs to 15 residues. The V gene's germline CDR1 is DFQATT and CDR2 SNEGSKA (reference sequence). The CDR3 sequence is CSARGGLAGEREQYF. The CDR3 bases are TGCAGTGCTAGGGGGGGACTAGCGGGAGAACGTGAGCAGTACTTC.

This clonotype was recorded many times. The V and J genes are TRBV28 and TRBJ1-5; 7 nucleotides line up with TRBD1. Germline CDR1 reads MDHEN; CDR2 reads SYDVKM. J was trimmed by 4 bases and V by 6 bases; bases with no gene match: 6. The CDR3 is 14 amino acids. The CDR3 loop reads CASRGQVRNQPQHF. CDR3 bases: TGTGCCAGCAGAGGACAGGTTCGGAATCAGCCCCAGCATTTT. Full variable domain (missing parts from reference TRBV28 and TRBJ1-5): DVKVTQSSRYLVKRTGEKVFLECVQDMDHENMFWYRQDPGLGLRLIYFSYDVKMKEKGDIPEGYSVSREKKERFSLILESASTNQTSMYLCASRGQVRNQPQHFGDGTRLSIL.

This clonotype was detected ten times or more. The V and J genes are TRBV28 and TRBJ2-7; 10 nucleotides agree with TRBD1. Per germline, CDR1 MDHEN and CDR2 SYDVKM. J lost 7 bases, V lost 5 bases, and 8 bases had no gene match. The CDR3 runs 14 residues. The CDR3 protein is CASSPGTGVGEQYF. CDR3 sequence (DNA): TGTGCCAGCAGTCCGGGGACAGGGGTGGGTGAGCAGTACTTC.

As concerns this clonotype: A junction boundary mismatches the germline segment, possibly from a read error. This chain connects TRBV7-2 to TRBJ2-4, with TRBD2 identical over 11 bases. This CDR3 is 15 amino acids long. CDR1 and CDR2 from the germline V gene are SGHTA and FQGNSA. CDR3 DNA: TGTGCCAGCAGCATTAGCGGGAGGGCCAAAAACAGTCAGTACTTC. Its protein product is CASSISGRAKNSQYF.

This clonotype came up many times. The rearrangement uses TRBV6-1 and TRBJ1-1; D not certain. The V and J ends lost 3 bases and 3 bases respectively, with 11 bases between them. This CDR3 has 14 amino acids. In germline, CDR1 is MNHNS, CDR2 SASEGT. The CDR3 loop is CASSERLPYTEAFF. The CDR3 DNA sequence: TGTGCCAGCAGTGAGAGGCTGCCTTACACTGAAGCTTTCTTT.